This T cell receptor (beta chain) was sequenced in a study of blood T cell repertoires in COVID-19. Across the whole study: Whether acute or convalescent, the COVID-19 samples came from the United States, Italy and Spain.

Participant age was about 18 to 89 years, and participants resided in about two dozen US areas. Allocation to cohorts depended on clinical history reported by the participants. This CDR3 spans 14 amino acids. The V end lost 2 bases, the J end lost 5 bases, and 12 bases lay between the germline ends. CDR1 is LNHDA and CDR2 is SQIVND in the germline V gene (reference sequence). Produced via immunoSEQ multiplex PCR; TCRdb's table is partial and in-frame only. Here the sample spans 140,000 to 150,000 clones, 86% being singletons. The sample comprised PBMCs or T cells enriched from blood (not recorded which). This chain connects TRBV19 to TRBJ1-1, with no clear D. The sequence came from a man between 45 and 60 years old who had recovered from COVID-19. The CDR3 spells CASSIRRRGTEAFF. CDR3 in DNA: TGTGCCAGTAGTATAAGAAGGCGGGGAACTGAAGCTTTCTTT.